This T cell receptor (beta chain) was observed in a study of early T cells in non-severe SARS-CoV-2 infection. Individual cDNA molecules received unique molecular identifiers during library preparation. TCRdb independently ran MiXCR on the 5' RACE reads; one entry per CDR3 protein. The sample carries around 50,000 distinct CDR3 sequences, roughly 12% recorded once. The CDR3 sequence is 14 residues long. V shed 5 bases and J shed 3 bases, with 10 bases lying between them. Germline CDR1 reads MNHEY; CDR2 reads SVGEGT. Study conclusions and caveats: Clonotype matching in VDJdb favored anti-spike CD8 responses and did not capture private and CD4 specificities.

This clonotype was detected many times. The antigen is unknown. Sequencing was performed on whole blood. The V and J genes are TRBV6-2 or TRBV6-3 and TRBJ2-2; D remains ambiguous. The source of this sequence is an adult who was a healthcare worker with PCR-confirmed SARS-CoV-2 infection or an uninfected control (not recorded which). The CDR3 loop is CASSPPAYTGELFF. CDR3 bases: TGTGCCAGCAGTCCCCCAGCTTACACCGGGGAGCTGTTTTTT.